The T cell receptor beta chain described here comes from a study of blood T cell repertoires in COVID-19 (dated by TCRdb to about 2020). Describing the broader study: The collaborator samples originated in the United States, Italy and Spain and spanned the acute and convalescent phases of COVID-19. The sample metadata nearly always contained a de-identified subject ID, COVID-19 status, age in years and sex. Samples were obtained from the ongoing ImmuneRACE study (first 160 participants) and from 1,000 to 1,500 subjects provided by 6 global collaborators. Where HLA class I and class II types were available, the types were taken from metadata supplied by the sample provider, not from assay-based typing. The material from the prospective study consisted of cDNA or gDNA derived from T cells, B-cell-depleted T cells, or PBMCs. The dataset comprised deeply sampled blood TCRbeta repertoires from subjects exposed to, actively infected with, or recovered from COVID-19. The repertoires were released in a freely available public database intended as a resource for research on the immune response to SARS-CoV-2. What the study reported, not specific to this receptor: Clinical and demographic metadata were provided uncurated, with the amount varying by source and participant.

Notes on this clone: No cognate antigen has been identified for it. No much larger clone is present one base from it, and per-base qualities are unavailable.

Between the V and J ends, shortened by 6 bases and 3 bases respectively, the junction contains 18 bases. The CDR3, cysteine through phenylalanine, is 15 amino acids long. Solely the CDR3 DNA is kept, with 45 bases framed from the first base. The germline V gene yields MDHEN for CDR1 and SYDVKM for CDR2. Whole blood was collected in K2EDTA tubes by collaborating institutions according to the institutions' own protocols. Collaborator samples were shipped for TCRbeta analysis as frozen whole blood, isolated PBMCs, or DNA extracted from either sample type. The immunoSEQ Assay, a bias-controlled multiplex PCR, was used to amplify TCRbeta CDR3 regions from genomic DNA. Per the original workflow: The number of nucleated cells in each sample was estimated by amplification of reference gene primers within the assay. To quantify the absolute abundance of each unique TCRbeta CDR3 rearrangement, sequence reads were collapsed and filtered. For each sample, productive Simpson clonality was calculated as the square root of Simpson's diversity index across productive rearrangements. Sourced from immuneACCESS, this table was stored by TCRdb with only in-frame sequences that have V and J called. A share of the clones is absent; for the studies checked, an unresolved V gene accounts for under half, and the remainder has no known explanation. For V, J and clone size, that table is used; D and trimming come from the DNA. This sample is represented by over 40,000 clones; about 90% of them were singletons. Together, the top ten hold more than 10% of the sample.

Sequencing used peripheral blood. The TCR originated in a human donor in a cohort sampled during active COVID-19. The chain couples TRBV28 to TRBJ2-7, with TRBD2 perhaps the D gene, on 6 matching bases. The CDR3 protein: CASRPGLISIYEQYF. The DNA sequence follows: TGTGCCAGCAGGCCGGGACTCATCTCCATCTACGAGCAGTACTTC.